One and the same sample provided the 27 T cell receptor beta chains below, sequenced in a study of OX40 agonist ivuxolimab in advanced cancers. Clones were read by immunoSEQ multiplex PCR, and TCRdb kept only the in-frame ones, dropping some. The sample consists of around 62,000 clones, around 90% of them appearing once. This specimen consisted of CD4+ or CD8+ T cells sorted from blood, obtained in a trial of the OX40 agonist ivuxolimab. The receptors stem from an adult with an advanced solid tumor such as melanoma, head and neck, liver or kidney cancer.

The chain carries TRBV4-1 and TRBJ2-1, with a tentative D call TRBD2 (5 bases). The CDR3 is 15 residues long. Germline CDR1 is MGHRA and CDR2 is YSYEKL. Trimming removed 1 base at V and 7 bases at J, with 14 bases between. The CDR3 here is CASSQGTSRWNEQFF. The DNA for the CDR3 is TGCGCCAGCAGCCAAGGGACTTCGCGGTGGAATGAGCAGTTCTTC.

The V and J genes are TRBV10-3 and TRBJ1-2; possibly TRBD1 for D (5 bases). Trimming pared 8 bases from V and 2 bases from J, leaving 12 bases between. CDR3 length: 13 residues. Germline CDR1 and CDR2: ENHRY and SYGVKD. The CDR3 nucleotides read TGTGCCATCCAGCGGGACGGGAACTATGGCTACACCTTC. Encoded protein: CAIQRDGNYGYTF.

V gene TRBV5-4 combines with J gene TRBJ2-4; TRBD2 is a possible D gene (7 bases). With 10 bases removed from V and 5 bases from J, the gap between germline ends came to 19 bases. In germline, CDR1 is SGHNT, CDR2 YYREEE (reference sequence). CDR3 size: 14 residues. The CDR3, as DNA: TGTGCCTCCACGGCGGGGGCGAAGGAAAACATTCAGTACTTC. Its protein is CASTAGAKENIQYF.

The genes are TRBV15 and TRBJ2-7; 11 bases align to TRBD2. CDR3 length: 16 amino acids. The V segment lost 5 bases and the J segment 4 bases; nucleotides outside the gene matches: 10. Germline V gene data show CDR1 as LNHNV and CDR2 as YYDKDF (reference sequence). CDR3 region: CATSSYSGGAGYEQYF. The CDR3 DNA follows: TGTGCCACCAGCTCTTATAGCGGGGGGGCCGGGTACGAGCAGTACTTC.

The CDR3 loop reads CASSPRGAGELFF. CDR3 bases: TGTGCCAGCAGTCCACGGGGGGCAGGGGAGCTGTTTTTT. The chain links TRBV13 to TRBJ2-2; tentative D call: TRBD2 (7 bases). Trimming removed 6 bases from V and 8 bases from J, with 13 bases in between. The length of the CDR3 is 13 residues. The germline gives CDR1 PRHDT, CDR2 FYEKMQ (reference sequence).

The chain joins TRBV7-2 to TRBJ1-5; 11 bases are shared with TRBD1. There are 15 residues in the CDR3. Trimming removed 5 bases from V and 7 bases from J; junction bases left unmatched: 7. CDR1 is SGHTA, CDR2 FQGNSA, per germline. The CDR3 DNA follows: TGTGCCAGCAGCCCGAGGACAGGGGGCATGCAGCCCCAGCATTTT. Its protein product is CASSPRTGGMQPQHF.

J is TRBJ2-4 and V is TRBV6-6, with 8 positions matching TRBD1. Looked up from germline, CDR1 is MNHNY and CDR2 is SVGAGI (reference sequence). Unmatched junction bases numbered 4, after V lost 10 bases and J lost 5 bases. The CDR3 length is 12 residues. CDR3 region: CATGQGENIQYF. CDR3 in DNA: TGTGCCACCGGACAGGGAGAAAACATTCAGTACTTC.

The rearrangement uses TRBV29-1 and TRBJ1-2, with TRBD1 as a possible D gene (5 bases). Germline assignment: CDR1 SQVTM and CDR2 ANQGSEA. The CDR3 totals 11 residues. The V gene lost 7 bases and the J gene lost 3 bases, with 9 bases spanning the gap. CDR3: CSGDGYYGYTF. CDR3 nucleotide sequence: TGCAGCGGGGACGGATACTATGGCTACACCTTC.

This clone has just a few counts. The same CDR3 arises from other DNA sequences in this sample as well. The V call is TRBV20-1, the J call TRBJ1-1; D possibly corresponds to TRBD1 (5 bases). V was cut by 1 base and J by 5 bases, with 5 bases left in between. The CDR3 contains 11 residues. Germline CDR1 and CDR2: DFQATT and SNEGSKA (reference sequence). The CDR3 bases are TGCAGTGCTAGAGGGGGGACTGAAGCTTTCTTT. This codes for CSARGGTEAFF.

The gene calls are TRBV18 and TRBJ2-5, with D possibly being TRBD1 (5 bases). The CDR3 extends over 13 amino acids. Trimming stripped 4 bases from V and 3 bases from J, with 9 bases between. Germline V CDR1 and CDR2: KGHSH, LQKENI. In nucleotides, the CDR3 is TGTGCCAGCTCACAGGGGATCGAAGAGACCCAGTACTTC. It encodes CASSQGIEETQYF.

J is TRBJ1-1 and V is TRBV19, with D unclear. V was pared by 4 bases and J by 1 base, with 13 bases between. Germline V lookup: CDR1 LNHDA, CDR2 SQIVND (reference sequence). CDR3 size: 15 residues. The CDR3 loop is CASSSRSLGNTEAFF. The DNA of the CDR3 is TGTGCCAGTAGTAGCCGTAGCTTGGGGAACACTGAAGCTTTCTTT. The full variable domain, with the rest looked up from reference TRBV19 and TRBJ1-1, is DGGITQSPKYLFRKEGQNVTLSCEQNLNHDAMYWYRQDPGQGLRLIYYSQIVNDFQKGDIAEGYSVSREKKESFPLTVTSAQKNPTAFYLCASSSRSLGNTEAFFGQGTRLTVV.

This chain joins TRBV5-4 and TRBJ2-3; D tentatively reads TRBD1 or TRBD2 (5 bases each). Between the trimmed V and J ends, which lost 4 bases and 2 bases, there was a span of 14 bases. The germline V gene encodes CDR1 SGHNT and CDR2 YYREEE (reference sequence). This CDR3 comprises 15 residues. CDR3 bases: TGTGCCAGCAGCCGAGGGACCCACAACACAGATACGCAGTATTTT. Residues: CASSRGTHNTDTQYF.

The V call is TRBV7-9, the J call TRBJ1-2; 8 nucleotides match TRBD1. The J segment lost 4 bases and the V segment lost 3 bases, leaving 16 bases of the junction unmatched. Germline values: CDR1 SEHNR, CDR2 FQNEAQ (reference sequence). The CDR3 has 18 residues. The CDR3 region has the DNA TGTGCCAGCAGCTTCACAGTTCACGCAGGGGGCGTTACCTATGGCTACACCTTC. Its translation is CASSFTVHAGGVTYGYTF.

This chain links TRBV11-2 with TRBJ1-5; no clear D gene. This CDR3 is 13 amino acids long. The germline CDR1 and CDR2 sequences are SGHAT and FQNNGV. V shed 1 base and J shed 6 bases, with 7 bases lying between them. CDR3 nucleotides: TGTGCCAGCAGCTTAGCCCGGCTTCAGCCCCAGCATTTT. Protein: CASSLARLQPQHF.

The V gene is TRBV19, the J gene TRBJ1-1, with a tentative D call TRBD1 (6 bases). The germline V gene has CDR1 LNHDA and CDR2 SQIVND (reference sequence). V was cut by 4 bases and J by 0 bases, with 12 bases left in between. This CDR3 has 15 amino acids. CDR3 region: CASSTRDTLNTEAFF. The CDR3 region has the DNA TGTGCCAGTAGTACAAGGGACACCTTGAACACTGAAGCTTTCTTT.

V is TRBV2 and J is TRBJ1-2; D call uncertain. Trimming pared 4 bases from V and 8 bases from J, leaving 26 bases between. The CDR3 runs to 17 residues. Per germline, CDR1 SNHLY and CDR2 FYNNEI. CDR3 region: CASSVLLTLIRTRGYTF. The DNA of the CDR3 is TGTGCCAGCAGTGTATTGCTCACTTTAATCCGTACCCGGGGCTACACCTTC.

J is TRBJ1-4 and V is TRBV25-1; TRBD1 matches at 7 bases. The CDR3 is 17 residues long. V gave up 3 bases and J gave up 7 bases; unmatched junction bases: 14. Germline V gene lookup returns CDR1 MGHDK and CDR2 SYGVNS. The CDR3 DNA follows: TGTGCCAGCAGTGACTCGAGGGGGCAGGGGACACTTGAAAAACTGTTTTTT. It specifies CASSDSRGQGTLEKLFF.

The genes are TRBV29-1 and TRBJ1-2; tentative D call: TRBD1 (5 bases). This CDR3 comprises 10 residues. Germline V gene data show CDR1 as SQVTM and CDR2 as ANQGSEA. CDR3 loop: CAGGSNGYTF. The CDR3 DNA sequence: TGCGCTGGGGGGTCCAATGGCTACACCTTC.

The chain has TRBV7-2 and TRBJ2-5; D may be TRBD1 (6 bases). V lost 5 bases to trimming and J lost 1 base, with 11 bases between them. This CDR3 spans 14 amino acids. Germline-derived CDR1 and CDR2 are SGHTA and FQGNSA. The chain's CDR3 is CASSPRQVQETQYF. The CDR3 nucleotides read TGTGCCAGCAGCCCACGACAGGTCCAAGAGACCCAGTACTTC.

The J gene is TRBJ2-1, the V gene TRBV4-1; D is perhaps TRBD2 (7 bases). This CDR3 contains 15 residues. Germline loops: CDR1 MGHRA, CDR2 YSYEKL. V lost 6 bases to trimming and J lost 8 bases, with 20 bases between them. CDR3 coding DNA: TGCGCCAGCAGTTTTCGGGGGGCGGGCTGGGATGAGCAGTTCTTC. Residues: CASSFRGAGWDEQFF.

The rearrangement joins TRBV10-3 to TRBJ2-4; perhaps TRBD1 as D (5 bases). The CDR3 is 14 residues long. Germline lookup yields CDR1 ENHRY and CDR2 SYGVKD. The V end lost 6 bases, the J end lost 0 bases, and 9 bases lay between the germline ends. This chain's CDR3 is CAIRGVLAKNIQYF. As DNA, the CDR3 is TGTGCCATCAGAGGGGTTCTAGCCAAAAACATTCAGTACTTC.

The J gene is TRBJ2-1, the V gene TRBV19; no definite D call. This CDR3 has 12 amino acids. V dropped 1 base and J dropped 9 bases, with 7 bases sitting between them. Per the germline V gene, CDR1 is LNHDA and CDR2 is SQIVND (reference sequence). CDR3 loop: CASSIGEGEQFF. In DNA, the CDR3 is TGTGCCAGTAGTATAGGGGAAGGTGAGCAGTTCTTC.

The rearrangement uses TRBV5-4 and TRBJ1-2; D might be TRBD1 (6 bases). The V gene's germline CDR1 is SGHNT and CDR2 YYREEE (reference sequence). Trimming took 4 bases from V and 1 from J, leaving 11 bases between them. The CDR3 runs to 14 residues. The DNA for the CDR3 is TGTGCCAGCAGCCGTGGACAGATTAACTATGGCTACACCTTC. Translation gives CASSRGQINYGYTF.

The chain combines TRBV7-9 with TRBJ2-6; TRBD1 agrees at 10 bases. Germline V CDR1 and CDR2: SEHNR, FQNEAQ (reference sequence). Losses at the gene ends were 5 bases for V and 2 bases for J; bases not matched to a gene: 3. The CDR3 extends over 16 amino acids. In nucleotides, the CDR3 is TGTGCCAGCAGCACGACAGGGGGCCCTGGGGCCAACGTCCTGACTTTC. This codes for CASSTTGGPGANVLTF.

The gene calls are TRBV19 and TRBJ1-1, with a weak D call TRBD1 (6 bases). The CDR3 totals 14 residues. V lost 4 bases and J 1 base, leaving 10 bases between the germline ends. CDR1 LNHDA and CDR2 SQIVND come from the germline V gene (reference sequence). The CDR3: CASSRTTGNTEAFF. CDR3 nucleotide sequence: TGTGCCAGTAGTAGGACGACAGGGAACACTGAAGCTTTCTTT.

This chain links TRBV25-1 with TRBJ1-1, with D tentatively TRBD1 (5 bases). V shed 7 bases and J shed 2 bases, with 11 bases lying between them. The CDR3 loop spans 13 amino acids. From germline, CDR1 is MGHDK and CDR2 SYGVNS. CDR3 sequence reads: CASKTAYNTEAFF. The CDR3 DNA sequence: TGTGCCAGCAAGACAGCTTACAACACTGAAGCTTTCTTT. Full variable domain (missing parts from reference TRBV25-1 and TRBJ1-1): EADIYQTPRYLVIGTGKKITLECSQTMGHDKMYWYQQDPGMELHLIHYSYGVNSTEKGDLSSESTVSRIRTEHFPLTLESARPSHTSQYLCASKTAYNTEAFFGQGTRLTVV.

This chain uses TRBV7-2 with TRBJ1-4; perhaps TRBD1 as D (6 bases). Germline V lookup: CDR1 SGHTA, CDR2 FQGNSA. The CDR3 spans 17 residues. The ends were cut back, 5 bases at V and 3 bases at J, with 19 bases in the middle. The CDR3 protein is CASSLQGTLVANEKLFF. Written as DNA, the CDR3 is TGTGCCAGCAGCCTCCAGGGGACGCTGGTGGCTAATGAAAAACTGTTTTTT. The full variable domain, its missing parts supplied by reference TRBV7-2 and TRBJ1-4, is GAGVSQSPSNKVTEKGKDVELRCDPISGHTALYWYRQSLGQGLEFLIYFQGNSAPDKSGLPSDRFSAERTGGSVSTLTIQRTQQEDSAVYLCASSLQGTLVANEKLFFGSGTQLSVL.